The 13 T cell receptor beta chains reported below all come from one sample, sequenced in a study of blood T cell repertoires in COVID-19. Sequenced by immunoSEQ multiplex PCR; TCRdb stores in-frame clones only, minus some. The table shows 150,000 to 180,000 clones, with 76% occurring only once. The material sequenced was peripheral blood. The receptors derive from an elderly woman with acute or convalescent COVID-19.

The gene calls are TRBV9 and TRBJ2-1; 12 bases are a match to TRBD2. V lost 3 bases and J lost 6; bases outside the gene matches: 4. Germline V gene lookup returns CDR1 SGDLS and CDR2 YYNGEE. This CDR3 region has 15 residues. The CDR3 sequence is CASSGGLAGPNEQFF. In DNA form, the CDR3 reads TGTGCCAGCAGCGGGGGACTAGCGGGCCCCAATGAGCAGTTCTTC.

The chain joins TRBV6-2 or TRBV6-3 to TRBJ1-1, with 8 positions matching TRBD1. The CDR3 spans 17 residues. Germline assignment: CDR1 MNHEY and CDR2 SVGEGT. V was clipped by 2 bases and J by 0 bases; unmatched bases: 8. The CDR3 DNA sequence: TGTGCCAGCAGTTACGACAGGGGTCAACGAATGAACACTGAAGCTTTCTTT. It translates to CASSYDRGQRMNTEAFF.

The rearrangement joins TRBV6-6 to TRBJ1-2; tentatively, D is TRBD1 (5 bases). The CDR3 runs 13 residues. CDR1 MNHNY and CDR2 SVGAGI come from the germline V gene (reference sequence). V was clipped by 6 bases and J by 6 bases, with 14 bases between them. The CDR3 protein is CASRKVGGDGYTF. The DNA for the CDR3 is TGTGCCAGCAGGAAGGTCGGGGGGGATGGCTACACCTTC.

J is TRBJ2-2 and V is TRBV9, with 7 nucleotides matching TRBD1. J gave up 4 bases and V 3 bases, and 9 bases lay outside the gene matches. CDR3 length: 16 amino acids. CDR1 is SGDLS and CDR2 is YYNGEE in the germline V gene. CDR3: CASSDPRDSFTGELFF. The CDR3 region has the DNA TGTGCCAGCAGCGACCCCCGGGACAGCTTCACCGGGGAGCTGTTTTTT.

V and J are TRBV4-3 and TRBJ1-1; 7 nucleotides agree with TRBD1. V was pared by 0 bases and J by 6 bases, with 4 bases of the junction left unmatched. CDR3 length: 14 amino acids. Germline V gives CDR1 LGHNA, CDR2 YSLEER. CDR3 sequence (DNA): TGCGCCAGCAGCCAAGACCCGGGACAGTCTGAAGCTTTCTTT. As protein: CASSQDPGQSEAFF.

This sequence joins TRBV5-1 and TRBJ2-2; 7 positions match TRBD1. After removal of 8 bases from V and 0 bases from J, the junction contained 7 bases not matched to a gene. Germline V gives CDR1 SGHRS, CDR2 YFSETQ. The CDR3 runs to 15 residues. The CDR3 nucleotides are TGCGCCAGTTTACAGGGGACCGCGAACACCGGGGAGCTGTTTTTT. Translated, it gives CASLQGTANTGELFF.

The chain is built from TRBV5-6 and TRBJ2-7, with 8 bases fitting TRBD1. J was trimmed by 5 bases and V by 0 bases; bases with no gene match: 10. The CDR3 extends over 16 amino acids. Germline V lookup: CDR1 SGHDT, CDR2 YYEEEE. CDR3 bases: TGTGCCAGCAGCTTGGTGTCAGGGGGCGCTTTCCACGAGCAGTACTTC. Translating gives CASSLVSGGAFHEQYF.

The genes are TRBV5-1 and TRBJ2-2, with 7 bases identical to TRBD1. CDR3 size: 15 residues. In germline, CDR1 is SGHRS, CDR2 YFSETQ. Unmatched junction bases numbered 6, after V lost 1 base and J lost 6 bases. The CDR3: CASSLSAGGAGELFF. For the CDR3, the DNA is TGCGCCAGCAGCTTGTCGGCAGGGGGTGCCGGGGAGCTGTTTTTT.

This chain joins TRBV7-9 and TRBJ1-1; 7 nucleotides agree with TRBD1. Trimming cost V 5 bases and J 4 bases; bases outside gene matches: 13. Germline V lookup: CDR1 SEHNR, CDR2 FQNEAQ (reference sequence). This CDR3 has 16 amino acids. CDR3 region: CASSADLSGGGTEAFF. DNA for the CDR3: TGTGCCAGCAGCGCCGACTTATCAGGGGGAGGCACTGAAGCTTTCTTT.

CDR3 region: CASSLGGTRITYEQYF. CDR3 coding DNA: TGTGCCAGCAGCCTGGGAGGGACTAGAATAACCTACGAGCAGTACTTC. This sequence joins TRBV7-9 and TRBJ2-7, with 8 nucleotides matching TRBD2. Trimming at V came to 5 bases and at J to 2 bases, leaving 11 bases not matched to a gene. Per germline, CDR1 SEHNR and CDR2 FQNEAQ (reference sequence). CDR3 length: 16 amino acids.

The CDR3 sequence is CASKYGGVTDTQYF. The CDR3 coding sequence is TGCGCCAGCAAGTACGGAGGGGTCACAGATACGCAGTATTTT. This chain connects TRBV5-1 to TRBJ2-3; possibly TRBD2 for D (6 bases). Germline CDR1 SGHRS, CDR2 YFSETQ. V shed 6 bases and J shed 2 bases, with 13 bases lying between them. The CDR3 runs to 14 residues.

The J gene is TRBJ1-5, the V gene TRBV6-1; no clear D gene. V shed 3 bases and J shed 0 bases, with 9 bases lying between them. CDR1 and CDR2 from the germline V gene are MNHNS and SASEGT. This CDR3 has 15 amino acids. CDR3: CASSDPNYSNQPQHF. CDR3 sequence (DNA): TGTGCCAGCAGTGATCCGAACTATAGCAATCAGCCCCAGCATTTT.

The CDR3 region has the DNA TGTGCCAGCTCGAGGGAGGACAGGGCGGGAAACACCATATATTTT. Translating it yields CASSREDRAGNTIYF. J is TRBJ1-3 and V is TRBV6-5; 8 nucleotides match TRBD1. With 8 bases clipped from V and 4 bases from J, the junction kept 10 bases outside the gene matches. The CDR3 covers 15 residues. Looked up from germline, CDR1 is MNHEY and CDR2 is SVGAGI.